This TCR beta chain was sequenced for a study of Ad26.COV2.S vaccination and SARS-CoV-2 variants. Background on the study: Within the COV1001 Ad26.COV2.S trial arm, the donor was enrolled.

Stated treatment: roughly 19 received Ad26.COV2.S at low or high dose, single or two shots; about 5 received placebo; per-sample allocation not given. Sample collection was performed on day 63 after the first vaccine or placebo injection. Vaccine was an Ad26 vector expressing Wuhan-strain SARS-CoV-2 spike. Turning to this clone: Its antigen is not identified.

CDR1 MNHNY and CDR2 SVGAGI come from the germline V gene (reference sequence). CDR3 length: 13 residues. J was trimmed by 5 bases and V by 7 bases; bases with no gene match: 7. Clones were sequenced by immunoSEQ multiplex PCR, and TCRdb holds only the in-frame ones, with some missing. The table includes 300,000 to 350,000 clones, around four fifths detected once. Overall study results and limits: Similar non-spike TCR breadth was observed in recipients of vaccine and of placebo.

The V and J genes are TRBV6-6 and TRBJ1-2; 7 bases are a match to TRBD1. Sequencing used peripheral blood, obtained in a trial of Ad26.COV2.S vaccine versus placebo. This clonotype was obtained from a person between 18 and 59 years old who received the Ad26.COV2.S COVID-19 vaccine or a placebo. CDR3 amino acids: CASTEDRRYGYTF. The CDR3 region has the DNA TGTGCCAGCACCGAGGACAGGCGATATGGCTACACCTTC.